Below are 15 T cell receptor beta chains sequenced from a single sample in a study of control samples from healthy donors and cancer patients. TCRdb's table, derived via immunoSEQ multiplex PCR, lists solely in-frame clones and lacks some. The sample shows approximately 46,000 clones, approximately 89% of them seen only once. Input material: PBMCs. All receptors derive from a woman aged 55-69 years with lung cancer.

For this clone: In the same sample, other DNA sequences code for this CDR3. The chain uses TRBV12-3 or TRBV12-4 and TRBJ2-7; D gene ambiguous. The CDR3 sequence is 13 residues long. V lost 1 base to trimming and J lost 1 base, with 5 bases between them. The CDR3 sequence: CASSLGRSYEQYF. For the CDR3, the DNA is TGTGCCAGCAGTTTAGGTAGATCCTACGAGCAGTACTTC.

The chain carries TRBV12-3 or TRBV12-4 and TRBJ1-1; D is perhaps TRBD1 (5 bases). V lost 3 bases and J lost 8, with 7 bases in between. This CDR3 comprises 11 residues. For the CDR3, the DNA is TGTGCCAGCAGTTTTGGGGGGGAAGCTTTCTTT. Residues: CASSFGGEAFF.

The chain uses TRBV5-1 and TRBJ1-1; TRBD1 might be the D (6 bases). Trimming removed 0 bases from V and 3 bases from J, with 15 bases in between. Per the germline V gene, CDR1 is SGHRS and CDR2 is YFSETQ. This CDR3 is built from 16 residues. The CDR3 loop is CASSLGGQEPYTEAFF. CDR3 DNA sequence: TGCGCCAGCAGCTTGGGGGGGCAGGAACCATACACTGAAGCTTTCTTT.

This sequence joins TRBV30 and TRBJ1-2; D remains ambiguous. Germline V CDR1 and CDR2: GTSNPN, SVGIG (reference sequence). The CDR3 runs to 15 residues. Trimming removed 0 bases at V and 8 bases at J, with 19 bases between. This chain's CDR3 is CAWSVALSLTRGYTF. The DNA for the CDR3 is TGTGCCTGGAGTGTAGCCCTTTCCCTGACCAGGGGCTACACCTTC.

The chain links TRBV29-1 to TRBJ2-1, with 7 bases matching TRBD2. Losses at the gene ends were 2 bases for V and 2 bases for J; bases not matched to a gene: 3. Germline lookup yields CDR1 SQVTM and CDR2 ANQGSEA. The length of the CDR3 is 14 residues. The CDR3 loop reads CSVELAEAYNEQFF. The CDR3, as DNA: TGCAGCGTTGAACTAGCGGAAGCCTACAATGAGCAGTTCTTC.

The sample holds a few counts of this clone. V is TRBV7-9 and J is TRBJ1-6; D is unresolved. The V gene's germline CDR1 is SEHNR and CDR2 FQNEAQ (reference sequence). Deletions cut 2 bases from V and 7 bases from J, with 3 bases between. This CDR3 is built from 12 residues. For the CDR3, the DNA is TGTGCCAGCAGCTTACACAATTCACCCCTCCACTTT. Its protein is CASSLHNSPLHF.

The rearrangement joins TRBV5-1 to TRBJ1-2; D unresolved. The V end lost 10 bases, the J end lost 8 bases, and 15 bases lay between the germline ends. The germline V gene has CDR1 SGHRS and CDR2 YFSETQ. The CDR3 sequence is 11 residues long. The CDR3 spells CAVPEGGGYTF. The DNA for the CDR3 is TGCGCCGTACCCGAAGGTGGAGGCTACACCTTC. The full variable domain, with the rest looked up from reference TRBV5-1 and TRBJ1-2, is KAGVTQTPRYLIKTRGQQVTLSCSPISGHRSVSWYQQTPGQGLQFLFEYFSETQRNKGNFPGRFSGRQFSNSRSEMNVSTLELGDSALYLCAVPEGGGYTFGSGTRLTVV.

This CDR3 reads CASSLESSGRARETQYF. CDR3 sequence (DNA): TGTGCCAGCAGCTTAGAATCTAGTGGGAGGGCCCGAGAGACCCAGTACTTC. V usage is TRBV11-2 and J usage is TRBJ2-5, with TRBD2 identical over 7 bases. Unmatched junction bases numbered 11, after V lost 0 bases and J lost 4 bases. This CDR3 is built from 17 residues. Per the germline V gene, CDR1 is SGHAT and CDR2 is FQNNGV. Together with reference TRBV11-2 and TRBJ2-5, the CDR3 gives the full variable domain: EAGVAQSPRYKIIEKRQSVAFWCNPISGHATLYWYQQILGQGPKLLIQFQNNGVVDDSQLPKDRFSAERLKGVDSTLKIQPAKLEDSAVYLCASSLESSGRARETQYFGPGTRLLVL.

CDR3 DNA: TGTGCCAGCACATCGAGGGAAGGCACCGGGGAGCTGTTTTTT. Translating gives CASTSREGTGELFF. The V and J genes are TRBV2 and TRBJ2-2, with D tentatively TRBD2 (5 bases). Germline lookup yields CDR1 SNHLY and CDR2 FYNNEI. Trimming took off 7 bases at V and 4 bases at J, with 13 bases between the two ends. The CDR3 loop spans 14 amino acids.

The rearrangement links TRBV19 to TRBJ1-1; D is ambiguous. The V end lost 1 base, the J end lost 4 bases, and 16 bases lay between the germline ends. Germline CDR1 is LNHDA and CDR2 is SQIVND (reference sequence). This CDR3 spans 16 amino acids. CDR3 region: CASSIGRTPRSTEAFF. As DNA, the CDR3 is TGTGCCAGTAGTATAGGGCGGACCCCTCGAAGCACTGAAGCTTTCTTT.

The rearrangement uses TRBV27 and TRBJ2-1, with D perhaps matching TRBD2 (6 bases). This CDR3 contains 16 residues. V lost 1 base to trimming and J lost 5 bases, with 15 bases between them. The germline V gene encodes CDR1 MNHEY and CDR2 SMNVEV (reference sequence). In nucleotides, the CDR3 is TGTGCCAGCAGTTTATTTCGGCGGGAACCTAACAATGAGCAGTTCTTC. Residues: CASSLFRREPNNEQFF.

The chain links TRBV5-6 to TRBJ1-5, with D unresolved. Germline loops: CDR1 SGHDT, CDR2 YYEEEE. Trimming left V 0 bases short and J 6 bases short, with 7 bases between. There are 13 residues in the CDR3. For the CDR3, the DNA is TGTGCCAGCAGCTTGGTTCCGGGTCAGCCCCAGCATTTT. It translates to CASSLVPGQPQHF.

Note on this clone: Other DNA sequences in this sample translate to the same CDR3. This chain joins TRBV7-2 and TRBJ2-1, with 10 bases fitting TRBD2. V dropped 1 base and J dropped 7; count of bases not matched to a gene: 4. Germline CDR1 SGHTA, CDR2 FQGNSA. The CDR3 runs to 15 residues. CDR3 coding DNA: TGTGCCAGCAGCTTAGTTAGCGGGGGGAATAATGAGCAGTTCTTC. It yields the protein CASSLVSGGNNEQFF.

The CDR3 bases are TGTGCCAGCAGCGTTGCTGTCGGGGAGCTGTTTTTT. It yields the protein CASSVAVGELFF. J is TRBJ2-2 and V is TRBV9, with no clear D. This CDR3 has 12 amino acids. Germline CDR1 reads SGDLS; CDR2 reads YYNGEE. The V gene lost 2 bases and the J gene lost 7 bases, with 6 bases spanning the gap.

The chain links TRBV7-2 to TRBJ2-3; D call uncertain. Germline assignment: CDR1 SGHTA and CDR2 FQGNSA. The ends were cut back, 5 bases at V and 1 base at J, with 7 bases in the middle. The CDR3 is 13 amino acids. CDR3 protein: CASSPGGTDTQYF. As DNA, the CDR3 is TGTGCCAGCAGCCCTGGAGGCACAGATACGCAGTATTTT.